These 26 T cell receptor beta chains came from one sample sequenced in a study of cytomegalovirus exposure and HLA in healthy donors. The PCR was carried out with 60 Vbeta primers and 13 Jbeta primers. Sequencing was performed with immunoSEQ multiplex PCR; in TCRdb, only in-frame clones are kept and a portion is missing. The sample yields approximately 100,000 clones, over 60% seen once. The sample was PBMCs. Source of these receptors: a female donor in good health and CMV-seronegative.

The V gene is TRBV2, the J gene TRBJ2-5; 7 bases are shared with TRBD1. The J call is uncertain, as TRBJ2-7 better fits the DNA end. The CDR3 is 16 residues long. The germline gives CDR1 SNHLY, CDR2 FYNNEI. This CDR3 reads CASSHRRQGNSYEQYF. DNA for the CDR3: TGTGCCAGCAGCCACCGGAGACAGGGAAATTCGTACGAGCAGTACTTC.

This chain joins TRBV18 and TRBJ1-5, with TRBD1 matching 9 bases. This CDR3 is 16 amino acids long. J gave up 3 bases and V 6 bases, and 9 bases lay outside the gene matches. CDR1 KGHSH and CDR2 LQKENI come from the germline V gene. The CDR3 coding sequence is TGTGCCAGCTCTCAAATGACAGGGGGTTTCAATCAGCCCCAGCATTTT. Translating it yields CASSQMTGGFNQPQHF.

The chain has TRBV19 and TRBJ2-2, with 8 bases matching TRBD1. The CDR3 is 15 residues long. The germline CDR1 and CDR2 sequences are LNHDA and SQIVND (reference sequence). The J segment lost 2 bases and the V segment lost 7 bases, leaving 6 bases of the junction unmatched. The CDR3 region is CASTPDRGNTGELFF. DNA for the CDR3: TGTGCCAGTACCCCTGACAGGGGAAACACCGGGGAGCTGTTTTTT. Supplemented by reference TRBV19 and TRBJ2-2, the full variable domain reads DGGITQSPKYLFRKEGQNVTLSCEQNLNHDAMYWYRQDPGQGLRLIYYSQIVNDFQKGDIAEGYSVSREKKESFPLTVTSAQKNPTAFYLCASTPDRGNTGELFFGEGSRLTVL.

This clone appeared once. This chain connects TRBV9 to TRBJ2-7; D is unclear. V shed 0 bases and J shed 2 bases, with 12 bases lying between them. The germline CDR1 and CDR2 sequences are SGDLS and YYNGEE. The CDR3 spans 15 residues. CDR3 protein: CASSVAGSNTYEQYF. The CDR3 DNA reads TGTGCCAGCAGCGTAGCAGGATCTAATACCTACGAGCAGTACTTC.

The sample holds a few counts of this clone. The gene calls are TRBV5-1 and TRBJ2-7; tentative D call: TRBD2 (5 bases). Germline CDR1 is SGHRS and CDR2 is YFSETQ. This CDR3 spans 14 amino acids. The germline V and J ends were trimmed by 4 bases and 0 bases, with 11 bases remaining between them. DNA of the CDR3: TGCGCCAGCAGCCCCGTGGACTCCTCCTACGAGCAGTACTTC. This sequence encodes CASSPVDSSYEQYF.

This clone was found once. This chain connects TRBV19 to TRBJ1-1, with D possibly TRBD1 on 5 matching bases. The germline CDR1 and CDR2 sequences are LNHDA and SQIVND (reference sequence). CDR3 length: 13 residues. V lost 0 bases and J 6 bases, leaving 8 bases between the germline ends. The CDR3 here is CASSIDQGAEAFF. In DNA, the CDR3 is TGTGCCAGTAGTATAGATCAAGGGGCTGAAGCTTTCTTT.

The V gene is TRBV29-1, the J gene TRBJ2-2, with TRBD2 matching over 9 bases. This CDR3 contains 15 residues. Germline CDR1 reads SQVTM; CDR2 reads ANQGSEA. V shed 5 bases, J shed 5 bases, and the junction held 9 bases outside the gene matches. CDR3 in DNA: TGCAGCGTTCGGGATGTAGCGGGGGTTACCGGGGAGCTGTTTTTT. Its translation: CSVRDVAGVTGELFF.

The rearrangement joins TRBV9 to TRBJ1-6, with TRBD1 matching over 7 bases. CDR1 SGDLS and CDR2 YYNGEE come from the germline V gene. The CDR3 has 14 amino acids. The ends lost 3 bases at V and 10 bases at J; junction bases unmatched: 7. The CDR3 protein is CASSENRDRSPLHF. The CDR3, as DNA: TGTGCCAGCAGCGAAAACCGGGACAGATCACCCCTCCACTTT.

The rearrangement links TRBV28 to TRBJ2-7, with 9 bases that match TRBD2. The CDR3 spans 14 residues. CDR1 and CDR2 from the germline V gene are MDHEN and SYDVKM. V lost 3 bases, J lost 7 bases, and 7 bases stayed unmatched. The CDR3 loop reads CASSLGTSYSEQYF. The CDR3 DNA follows: TGTGCCAGCAGTTTGGGGACTAGCTATAGTGAGCAGTACTTC.

The sample holds a few counts of this clone. The chain links TRBV4-2 to TRBJ2-5; 12 bases agree with TRBD2. The tail of the sequence fits TRBJ2-7 better, so the J call may be wrong. The CDR3 has 16 residues. Germline values: CDR1 LGHNA, CDR2 YNFKEQ. DNA for the CDR3: TGTGCCAGCAGCCGACGCAGGGCTAGCGGGGGGGACGAGCAGTACTTC. It translates to CASSRRRASGGDEQYF.

This clone was seen a single time. The chain uses TRBV27 and TRBJ1-2, with 10 nucleotides matching TRBD1. Unmatched junction bases numbered 0, after V lost 3 bases and J lost 5 bases. The CDR3 spans 13 residues. Per germline, CDR1 MNHEY and CDR2 SMNVEV (reference sequence). CDR3 region: CASSLGQGYGYTF. As DNA, the CDR3 is TGTGCCAGCAGTTTGGGACAGGGGTATGGCTACACCTTC.

The gene calls are TRBV29-1 and TRBJ2-7, with 7 bases identical to TRBD1. J gave up 5 bases and V 4 bases, and 5 bases lay outside the gene matches. This CDR3 is built from 12 residues. The germline gives CDR1 SQVTM, CDR2 ANQGSEA. In nucleotides, the CDR3 is TGCAGCGTTGTCCCGCAGGGGGACGAGCAGTACTTC. Protein sequence: CSVVPQGDEQYF.

The rearrangement links TRBV29-1 to TRBJ1-1, with a weak D call TRBD1 (6 bases). The V end lost 3 bases, the J end lost 0 bases, and 17 bases lay between the germline ends. The CDR3 contains 16 residues. The germline V gene encodes CDR1 SQVTM and CDR2 ANQGSEA. The CDR3 is CSVDGKETGLNTEAFF. In nucleotides, the CDR3 is TGCAGCGTTGACGGGAAGGAGACAGGACTGAACACTGAAGCTTTCTTT.

The V gene is TRBV18, the J gene TRBJ2-1; 8 bases match TRBD2. The CDR3 is 15 residues long. J lost 2 bases, V lost 3 bases, and 3 bases had no gene match. Germline V gene sequence: CDR1 KGHSH, CDR2 LQKENI. The CDR3 protein is CASSPARGAYNEQFF. For the CDR3, the DNA is TGTGCCAGCTCACCCGCGCGGGGGGCCTACAATGAGCAGTTCTTC. Based on the CDR3 plus reference TRBV18 and TRBJ2-1, the full variable domain is NAGVMQNPRHLVRRRGQEARLRCSPMKGHSHVYWYRQLPEEGLKFMVYLQKENIIDESGMPKERFSAEFPKEGPSILRIQQVVRGDSAAYFCASSPARGAYNEQFFGPGTRLTVL.

This chain's CDR3 is CAWYGTNYGYTF. The DNA of the CDR3 is TGTGCCTGGTACGGGACAAACTATGGCTACACCTTC. V and J are TRBV30 and TRBJ1-2; the D gene is possibly TRBD1 (6 bases). CDR1 and CDR2 (germline): GTSNPN, SVGIG (reference sequence). The CDR3 has 12 amino acids. Trimming removed 5 bases at V and 2 bases at J, with 9 bases between.

The rearrangement joins TRBV19 to TRBJ1-2, with D possibly TRBD1 on 6 matching bases. This CDR3 region has 12 residues. Germline loops: CDR1 LNHDA, CDR2 SQIVND (reference sequence). Trimming took off 3 bases at V and 8 bases at J, with 10 bases between the two ends. CDR3: CASSILQGGYTF. The CDR3 region has the DNA TGTGCCAGTAGTATTCTTCAGGGGGGCTACACCTTC.

Only one count was recorded for this clone. The chain joins TRBV7-8 to TRBJ1-2, with TRBD1 identical over 8 bases. The CDR3 consists of 16 residues. In germline, CDR1 is SGHVS, CDR2 FQNEAQ. Trimming cost V 4 bases and J 0 bases; bases outside gene matches: 7. The CDR3 bases are TGTGCCAGCAGCTCTTACCAGGGGGCGGCTAACTATGGCTACACCTTC. Protein product: CASSSYQGAANYGYTF. Filled out from reference TRBV7-8 and TRBJ1-2, the complete variable domain reads GAGVSQSPRYKVAKRGQDVALRCDPISGHVSLFWYQQALGQGPEFLTYFQNEAQLDKSGLPSDRFFAERPEGSVSTLKIQRTQQEDSAVYLCASSSYQGAANYGYTFGSGTRLTVV.

J is TRBJ2-2 and V is TRBV5-4, with D perhaps TRBD2 (7 bases). Deletions cut 2 bases from V and 4 bases from J, with 12 bases between. The CDR3 sequence is 15 residues long. Looked up from germline, CDR1 is SGHNT and CDR2 is YYREEE (reference sequence). The DNA of the CDR3 is TGTGCCAGCAGCTTAGGCGGGGGCGCCACCGGGGAGCTGTTTTTT. Its translation: CASSLGGGATGELFF.

The V gene is TRBV19, the J gene TRBJ1-2, with a tentative D call TRBD1 (6 bases). V lost 7 bases and J 8 bases, leaving 17 bases between the germline ends. From germline, CDR1 is LNHDA and CDR2 SQIVND (reference sequence). The CDR3 has 13 residues. The CDR3 spells CASTARGREGYTF. CDR3 nucleotide sequence: TGTGCCAGTACCGCTCGGGGGCGGGAGGGCTACACCTTC.

This clone is a singleton in its sample. This sequence joins TRBV19 and TRBJ1-6, with 8 bases aligning to TRBD1. The V gene's germline CDR1 is LNHDA and CDR2 SQIVND (reference sequence). With 4 bases clipped from V and 7 bases from J, the junction kept 6 bases outside the gene matches. The CDR3 covers 15 residues. CDR3 loop: CASSRGTGKNSPLHF. In DNA, the CDR3 is TGTGCCAGTAGTAGGGGGACAGGAAAAAATTCACCCCTCCACTTT.

The J gene is TRBJ2-2, the V gene TRBV5-1; the D gene is possibly TRBD1 (6 bases). Deletions cut 4 bases from V and 4 bases from J, with 23 bases between. Germline assignment: CDR1 SGHRS and CDR2 YFSETQ. This CDR3 has 18 residues. The CDR3 DNA reads as TGCGCCAGCAGCATGCCACCCGGGGTGGGGGCTGGCACCGGGGAGCTGTTTTTT. It is translated as CASSMPPGVGAGTGELFF. Complete variable domain (other parts from reference TRBV5-1 and TRBJ2-2): KAGVTQTPRYLIKTRGQQVTLSCSPISGHRSVSWYQQTPGQGLQFLFEYFSETQRNKGNFPGRFSGRQFSNSRSEMNVSTLELGDSALYLCASSMPPGVGAGTGELFFGEGSRLTVL.

V and J are TRBV7-9 and TRBJ1-4; D is unresolved. The CDR3 covers 13 residues. CDR1 is SEHNR and CDR2 is FQNEAQ in the germline V gene (reference sequence). The V end lost 6 bases, the J end lost 8 bases, and 13 bases lay between the germline ends. The CDR3 is CASSLTSGEKLFF. The DNA for the CDR3 is TGTGCCAGCAGTCTCACTTCGGGAGAAAAACTGTTTTTT.

The chain carries TRBV27 and TRBJ1-5; D is undetermined. CDR1 is MNHEY, CDR2 SMNVEV, per germline (reference sequence). The CDR3 is 14 residues long. V was cut by 2 bases and J by 5 bases, with 10 bases left in between. CDR3 nucleotides: TGTGCCAGCAGTTTAGGCTGGGCCGATCAGCCCCAGCATTTT. It encodes CASSLGWADQPQHF.

This clone was seen more than once but under ten times. This sequence joins TRBV21-1 and TRBJ1-5; the table's D gene call, TRBD1, was not cross checked with the DNA. TRBV21-1 is a documented pseudogene. This CDR3 spans 13 amino acids. DNA for the CDR3: TGTGCCGGGGACAGGGGTAACAATCAGCCCCAGCATTTT. This translates into CAGDRGNNQPQHF.

The chain has TRBV7-9 and TRBJ1-2, with 7 positions matching TRBD1. With V trimmed by 1 base and J by 8 bases, 10 bases remained unmatched. This CDR3 contains 15 residues. Germline V gene sequence: CDR1 SEHNR, CDR2 FQNEAQ (reference sequence). The CDR3 region has the DNA TGTGCCAGCAGCTTAGGACAAACAGGGGCGGAAGGCTACACCTTC. This translates into CASSLGQTGAEGYTF.

The gene calls are TRBV11-3 and TRBJ2-2; D may be TRBD2 (6 bases). V was shortened by 6 bases and J by 4 bases, with 15 bases between the two germline ends. Germline-derived CDR1 and CDR2 are SGHNT and YENEEA. The CDR3 has 15 residues. CDR3 protein: CASSPLGGTTGELFF. The CDR3 DNA sequence: TGTGCCAGCAGTCCCCTGGGGGGAACCACCGGGGAGCTGTTTTTT.